Following are 18 T cell receptor beta chains from one sample sequenced in a study of T cell repertoires in cytomegalovirus infection. Their recognized antigens are unknown. From the reads, TCRdb called clonotypes with MiXCR, one entry per CDR3 protein. The table records fewer than 650,000 distinct CDR3 sequences, about 39% of them present only once. This material consisted of cultured PBMCs, taken from culture after CMV antigen stimulation. The receptors derive from a human donor in good health (CMV status not recorded). Some clones in this sample may be carry-over from other donors' samples.

The chain employs TRBV5-6 and TRBJ2-5; D is unclear. V gave up 3 bases and J gave up 4 bases, with 16 bases separating them. CDR1 and CDR2 from the germline V gene are SGHDT and YYEEEE. The CDR3 runs to 15 residues. For the CDR3, the DNA is TGTGCCAGCAGCTCCTTAAGGGCCGAAGGAGAGACCCAGTACTTC. Residues: CASSSLRAEGETQYF.

J is TRBJ2-7 and V is TRBV27; D is perhaps TRBD1 (5 bases). V lost 3 bases to trimming and J lost 6 bases, with 12 bases between them. The CDR3 runs 13 residues. Germline V gene sequence: CDR1 MNHEY, CDR2 SMNVEV (reference sequence). For the CDR3, the DNA is TGTGCCAGCAGTTTGAGCAGGGATGCCGAGCAGTACTTC. Its translation: CASSLSRDAEQYF.

The chain is built from TRBV7-2 and TRBJ1-5; D unresolved. Germline-derived CDR1 and CDR2 are SGHTA and FQGNSA. V was clipped by 4 bases and J by 10 bases, with 14 bases between them. CDR3 length: 13 amino acids. Written as DNA, the CDR3 is TGTGCCAGCAGCTCATCCACCCTAGGACCCCAGCATTTT. Protein: CASSSSTLGPQHF.

This rearrangement joins TRBV18 to TRBJ2-5; D gene unclear. The CDR3 runs to 16 residues. V dropped 2 bases and J dropped 1 base, with 14 bases sitting between them. Germline V lookup: CDR1 KGHSH, CDR2 LQKENI. CDR3 coding DNA: TGTGCCAGCTCACCAGGCGCTCGGGTGTTCCAAGAGACCCAGTACTTC. This sequence encodes CASSPGARVFQETQYF.

The chain combines TRBV20-1 with TRBJ1-5; a possible D gene is TRBD1 (5 bases). The V end lost 2 bases, the J end lost 4 bases, and 15 bases lay between the germline ends. CDR3 length equals 15 residues. Germline V gene lookup returns CDR1 DFQATT and CDR2 SNEGSKA (reference sequence). For the CDR3, the DNA is TGCAGTGCTAGACCCGCGCAGGGTGGAAATCAGCCCCAGCATTTT. As protein: CSARPAQGGNQPQHF.

V usage is TRBV7-9 and J usage is TRBJ2-1, with 7 bases fitting TRBD2. The J segment lost 2 bases and the V segment lost 5 bases, leaving 9 bases of the junction unmatched. The V gene's germline CDR1 is SEHNR and CDR2 FQNEAQ (reference sequence). The CDR3 runs to 16 residues. DNA for the CDR3: TGTGCCAGCAGCCTTGGCTGGGGGGGTACCTACAATGAGCAGTTCTTC. Its translation is CASSLGWGGTYNEQFF.

The J gene is TRBJ1-4, the V gene TRBV25-1, with a possible D match to TRBD1 (5 bases). Trimming cost V 4 bases and J 3 bases, with 9 bases left between them. The CDR3 runs 14 residues. Germline lookup yields CDR1 MGHDK and CDR2 SYGVNS. CDR3 in amino acids: CASSATGPNEKLFF. CDR3 DNA: TGTGCCAGCAGTGCTACAGGCCCTAATGAAAAACTGTTTTTT.

The sample holds a few counts of this clonotype. The chain carries TRBV7-2 and TRBJ2-2; 7 nucleotides agree with TRBD2. With 5 bases clipped from V and 6 bases from J, the junction kept 12 bases outside the gene matches. The CDR3 covers 16 residues. Germline assignment: CDR1 SGHTA and CDR2 FQGNSA. In nucleotides, the CDR3 is TGTGCCAGCAGCCCGCGGACTGGCGGGAGTTCCGGGGAGCTGTTTTTT. Translation gives CASSPRTGGSSGELFF.

This chain uses TRBV19 with TRBJ2-2; TRBD1 matches 11 bases. The CDR3 loop spans 14 amino acids. The V segment lost 8 bases and the J segment 4 bases; nucleotides outside the gene matches: 3. CDR1 LNHDA and CDR2 SQIVND come from the germline V gene (reference sequence). CDR3 residues: CASGQGAGTGELFF. The CDR3 DNA sequence: TGTGCCAGTGGACAGGGGGCTGGCACCGGGGAGCTGTTTTTT.

This clonotype has just a few counts. The chain recombines TRBV20-1 with TRBJ1-1, with TRBD1 as a possible D gene (6 bases). The CDR3 totals 13 residues. Germline V gene sequence: CDR1 DFQATT, CDR2 SNEGSKA (reference sequence). The germline V and J ends were trimmed by 2 bases and 0 bases, with 7 bases remaining between them. As DNA, the CDR3 is TGCAGTGCTAGACAGGGGTTGAACACTGAAGCTTTCTTT. Its translation: CSARQGLNTEAFF.

J is TRBJ1-2 and V is TRBV7-2; tentative D call: TRBD1 (5 bases). This CDR3 has 14 amino acids. Germline lookup yields CDR1 SGHTA and CDR2 FQGNSA. Between the trimmed V and J ends, which lost 4 bases and 7 bases, there was a span of 16 bases. This CDR3 reads CASSSNPGVGGYTF. In nucleotides, the CDR3 is TGTGCCAGCAGCTCCAACCCGGGGGTAGGTGGCTACACCTTC.

This chain joins TRBV7-6 and TRBJ2-1; TRBD2 matches at 8 bases. J was trimmed by 6 bases and V by 0 bases; bases with no gene match: 7. The CDR3 is 16 amino acids. Germline CDR1 and CDR2: SGHVS and FNYEAQ. CDR3 nucleotides: TGTGCCAGCAGCTTAGCTCGCGGGAGGTCTTTCAATGAGCAGTTCTTC. This codes for CASSLARGRSFNEQFF.

This clonotype was counted a few times. The rearrangement links TRBV6-2 or TRBV6-3 to TRBJ2-4; 7 bases align to TRBD1. The germline gives CDR1 MNHEY, CDR2 SVGEGT. The V segment lost 7 bases and the J segment 1 base; nucleotides outside the gene matches: 7. The length of the CDR3 is 15 residues. The CDR3 DNA sequence: TGTGCCAGCACAACGACAGGGTTGGCCAAAAACATTCAGTACTTC. Its translation: CASTTTGLAKNIQYF.

This clonotype was counted ten times or more. The chain's CDR3 is CASGGGHSYEQYF. The CDR3 region has the DNA TGTGCAAGCGGCGGGGGCCACTCCTACGAGCAGTACTTC. The J gene is TRBJ2-7, the V gene TRBV7-2; TRBD2 might be the D (7 bases). The CDR3 covers 13 residues. Germline CDR1 is SGHTA and CDR2 is FQGNSA.

V is TRBV7-2 and J is TRBJ2-7, with D perhaps TRBD2 (5 bases). The germline V gene encodes CDR1 SGHTA and CDR2 FQGNSA. The CDR3 extends over 16 amino acids. Trimming removed 2 bases from V and 2 bases from J, with 16 bases in between. For the CDR3, the DNA is TGTGCCAGCAGCTTATGGGCTAGCAGGTTCCCCTACGAGCAGTACTTC. This encodes CASSLWASRFPYEQYF.

The V and J genes are TRBV6-1 and TRBJ2-7; 10 nucleotides match TRBD1. V lost 5 bases, J lost 4 bases, and 8 bases stayed unmatched. The V gene's germline CDR1 is MNHNS and CDR2 SASEGT. This CDR3 has 15 amino acids. The CDR3 DNA sequence: TGTGCCAGCAGTACCGGGACAGGGGTTTGGTACGAGCAGTACTTC. Protein product: CASSTGTGVWYEQYF.

This clonotype was found a few times. This rearrangement joins TRBV12-3 or TRBV12-4 to TRBJ1-5, with 8 bases that match TRBD1. The CDR3 is 15 residues long. The J segment lost 2 bases and the V segment lost 4 bases, leaving 4 bases of the junction unmatched. This CDR3 reads CASSWTGPGNQPQHF. The CDR3 bases are TGTGCCAGCAGTTGGACAGGGCCTGGCAATCAGCCCCAGCATTTT.

This clonotype appeared a few times. CDR3 amino acids: CASSLGSGRASAYEQYF. The CDR3 bases are TGTGCCAGCAGCTTAGGTAGCGGGAGGGCCTCGGCCTACGAGCAGTACTTC. J is TRBJ2-7 and V is TRBV7-9; TRBD2 aligns across 11 bases. Germline CDR1 reads SEHNR; CDR2 reads FQNEAQ (reference sequence). The V segment lost 1 base and the J segment 2 bases; nucleotides outside the gene matches: 7. The CDR3 is 17 residues long.